The 9 T cell receptor beta chains given below trace back to one sample, sequenced in a study of neurological immune-mediated disorders. Time point described: technical triplicate 2. TCRdb reprocessed the 5' RACE reads via MiXCR and lists one record per CDR3 protein. The sample has more than 30,000 distinct CDR3 sequences, about 14% seen once. Material: CD4+ T cells from blood. The receptor set was obtained from a female donor with HTLV-1-associated myelopathy (HAM/TSP).

This clonotype occurred many times. The V call is TRBV5-1, the J call TRBJ1-1; the D is unclear. The CDR3 is made up of 13 amino acids. Germline V gene sequence: CDR1 SGHRS, CDR2 YFSETQ. V lost 3 bases and J 2 bases, leaving 8 bases between the germline ends. CDR3 bases: TGCGCCAGCAGCTCTACGGACAACACTGAAGCTTTCTTT. Translating gives CASSSTDNTEAFF.

This clonotype was recorded many times. This chain connects TRBV20-1 to TRBJ2-2, with a tentative D call TRBD1 (6 bases). The ends were cut back, 3 bases at V and 1 base at J, with 6 bases in the middle. This CDR3 has 13 amino acids. The germline V gene encodes CDR1 DFQATT and CDR2 SNEGSKA (reference sequence). The DNA of the CDR3 is TGCAGTGCTAGGACAGGGAACACCGGGGAGCTGTTTTTT. Amino acids: CSARTGNTGELFF.

The table lists this clonotype with many counts. The gene calls are TRBV28 and TRBJ2-1; D not certain. This CDR3 is built from 11 residues. The germline V and J ends were trimmed by 3 bases and 10 bases, with 7 bases remaining between them. CDR1 and CDR2 (germline): MDHEN, SYDVKM. The CDR3 DNA reads TGTGCCAGCAGTTTTTTGGGGGAGCAGTTCTTC. Translating it yields CASSFLGEQFF.

At least ten counts were recorded for this clonotype. The J gene is TRBJ2-1, the V gene TRBV29-1; perhaps TRBD2 as D (6 bases). There are 13 residues in the CDR3. Looked up from germline, CDR1 is SQVTM and CDR2 is ANQGSEA. Deletions cut 7 bases from V and 0 bases from J, with 10 bases between. The CDR3 nucleotides read TGCAGCGGCCTGGGAGGCTCCTACAATGAGCAGTTCTTC. Protein sequence: CSGLGGSYNEQFF.

This clonotype came up many times. The rearrangement links TRBV7-3 to TRBJ2-3; tentatively, D is TRBD1 or TRBD2 (5 bases each). CDR1 is SGHTA and CDR2 is FQGTGA in the germline V gene. CDR3 length: 14 residues. Trimming left V 3 bases short and J 6 bases short, with 13 bases between. CDR3 loop: CASSLGVARDTQYF. CDR3 sequence (DNA): TGTGCCAGCAGCTTGGGGGTAGCCAGGGATACGCAGTATTTT.

Only a few counts were recorded for this clonotype. The chain links TRBV9 to TRBJ2-1; maybe TRBD2 (6 bases). This CDR3 region has 12 residues. Trimming cost V 7 bases and J 3 bases, with 8 bases left between them. Germline V gene data show CDR1 as SGDLS and CDR2 as YYNGEE. In nucleotides, the CDR3 is TGTGCCAGCGGGCGGGACTACAATGAGCAGTTCTTC. Translated, it gives CASGRDYNEQFF.

The chain has TRBV5-1 and TRBJ2-3; maybe TRBD1 (6 bases). This CDR3 is built from 14 residues. V gave up 4 bases and J gave up 5 bases, with 14 bases separating them. CDR1 and CDR2 from the germline V gene are SGHRS and YFSETQ. The CDR3 reads CASSPCTGKDTQYF. CDR3 sequence (DNA): TGCGCCAGCAGCCCATGTACAGGGAAAGATACGCAGTATTTT.

As regards this clonotype: This may be a read error: a much more frequent sequence differs by one nucleotide. CDR3 amino acids: CASNARTDNTEAFF. The CDR3 coding sequence is TGTGCCAGCAACGCACGGACAGATAACACTGAAGCTTTCTTT. The V and J genes are TRBV19 and TRBJ1-1; D is perhaps TRBD1 (6 bases). The CDR3 runs to 14 residues. In germline, CDR1 is LNHDA, CDR2 SQIVND (reference sequence). Trimming took off 9 bases at V and 2 bases at J, with 16 bases between the two ends.

This clonotype was seen at least ten times. J is TRBJ1-5 and V is TRBV6-1, with D hard to call. V gave up 2 bases and J gave up 0 bases, with 14 bases separating them. The CDR3 length is 17 residues. Germline V gene sequence: CDR1 MNHNS, CDR2 SASEGT. The CDR3 nucleotides are TGTGCCAGCAGTGAATCCCCTAGGTTCTATAGCAATCAGCCCCAGCATTTT. It is translated as CASSESPRFYSNQPQHF.